The 5 T cell receptor beta chains in this list originate from one sample, sequenced in a study of vaccination and CD4 T cells after COVID-19. Regarding treatment: roughly 10-day PBMC culture with coronavirus spike peptide pools or control peptides (ViraFEST assay). At the Johns Hopkins FTIC core, DNA taken from cultured CD4+ T cells was sequenced by way of the Oncomine TCR Beta short-read assay. TCRdb itself ran the PCR reads through MiXCR, one entry per CDR3 protein. This sample has approximately 16,000 distinct CDR3 sequences; about 32% occur once, and the top ten carry about 14%. The antigens of these receptors remain unknown. Sequenced input: cultured CD4+ T cells from blood. These TCRs come from a human donor with COVID-19.

The chain employs TRBV10-1 and TRBJ1-2; TRBD1 matches at 9 bases. Germline CDR1 WNHNN, CDR2 SYGVQD (reference sequence). The CDR3 sequence is 13 residues long. J gave up 10 bases and V 8 bases, and 11 bases lay outside the gene matches. The CDR3 loop is CASSTGTGSVYTF. In nucleotides, the CDR3 is TGCGCCAGCTCAACCGGGACAGGGTCCGTCTACACCTTC.

The J gene is TRBJ2-3, the V gene TRBV10-3, with D tentatively TRBD1 (6 bases). From germline, CDR1 is ENHRY and CDR2 SYGVKD. Trimming took 6 bases from V and 1 from J, leaving 11 bases between them. There are 14 residues in the CDR3. The CDR3 region has the DNA TGTGCCATCAGGGACAGCGTGGGCACAGATACGCAGTATTTT. It encodes CAIRDSVGTDTQYF.

The V and J genes are TRBV12-3 or TRBV12-4 and TRBJ1-5, with no clear D. This CDR3 spans 12 amino acids. Trimming left V 5 bases short and J 7 bases short, with 9 bases between. The CDR3 spells CASSPSGQPQHF. The CDR3 DNA sequence: TGTGCCAGCAGTCCCTCCGGGCAGCCCCAGCATTTT.

This sequence joins TRBV12-3 or TRBV12-4 and TRBJ1-4; D ambiguous. The CDR3 extends over 13 amino acids. V was shortened by 6 bases and J by 7 bases, with 12 bases between the two germline ends. The chain's CDR3 is CASSPGRLEKLFF. In DNA, the CDR3 is TGTGCCAGCAGCCCCGGACGTCTTGAAAAACTGTTTTTT.

This clonotype was picked up a small number of times. The rearrangement uses TRBV7-9 and TRBJ1-2, with 8 bases identical to TRBD1. This CDR3 comprises 14 residues. Per the germline V gene, CDR1 is SEHNR and CDR2 is FQNEAQ (reference sequence). V lost 1 base and J lost 7; bases outside the gene matches: 5. The CDR3: CASSLVLQGVGYTF. CDR3 coding DNA: TGTGCCAGCAGCTTAGTATTACAGGGGGTTGGCTACACCTTC.